The T cell receptor (beta chain) described here comes from a study of response to subunit inactivated influenza vaccine. Study findings and constraints: The authors suggested that every seasonal influenza vaccination recruits few new T cells.

The germline gives CDR1 SGHRS, CDR2 YFSETQ. The CDR3 has 13 amino acids. The J segment lost 5 bases and the V segment lost 6 bases, leaving 4 bases of the junction unmatched. This clonotype was counted only a few times. The antigen remains undetermined. TCRdb redid the calling of the RT-PCR reads with MiXCR, one entry per CDR3 protein. The sample has hundreds of thousands of distinct CDR3 sequences, about a fifth seen once. Material: PBMCs from blood, obtained about 5 days after vaccination. This TCR came from a man aged 50 to 59 who received an inactivated influenza vaccine. V and J are TRBV5-1 and TRBJ2-5; 10 bases map to TRBD1. The CDR3 DNA follows: TGCGCCAGCACCGGGACAGGGGTCGAGACCCAGTACTTC. Protein: CASTGTGVETQYF.